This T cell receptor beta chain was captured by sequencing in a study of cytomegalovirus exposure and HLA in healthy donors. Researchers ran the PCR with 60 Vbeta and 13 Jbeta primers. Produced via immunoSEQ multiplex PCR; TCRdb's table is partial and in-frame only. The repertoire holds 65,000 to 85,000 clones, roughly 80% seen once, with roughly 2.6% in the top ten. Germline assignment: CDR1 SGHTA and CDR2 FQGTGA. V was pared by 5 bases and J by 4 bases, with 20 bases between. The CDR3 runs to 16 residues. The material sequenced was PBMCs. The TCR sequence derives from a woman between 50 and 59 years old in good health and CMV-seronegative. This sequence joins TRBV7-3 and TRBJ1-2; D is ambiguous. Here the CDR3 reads CASSPRSGDLVYGYTF. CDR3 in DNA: TGTGCCAGCAGCCCCCGGTCCGGGGATCTGGTCTATGGCTACACCTTC.